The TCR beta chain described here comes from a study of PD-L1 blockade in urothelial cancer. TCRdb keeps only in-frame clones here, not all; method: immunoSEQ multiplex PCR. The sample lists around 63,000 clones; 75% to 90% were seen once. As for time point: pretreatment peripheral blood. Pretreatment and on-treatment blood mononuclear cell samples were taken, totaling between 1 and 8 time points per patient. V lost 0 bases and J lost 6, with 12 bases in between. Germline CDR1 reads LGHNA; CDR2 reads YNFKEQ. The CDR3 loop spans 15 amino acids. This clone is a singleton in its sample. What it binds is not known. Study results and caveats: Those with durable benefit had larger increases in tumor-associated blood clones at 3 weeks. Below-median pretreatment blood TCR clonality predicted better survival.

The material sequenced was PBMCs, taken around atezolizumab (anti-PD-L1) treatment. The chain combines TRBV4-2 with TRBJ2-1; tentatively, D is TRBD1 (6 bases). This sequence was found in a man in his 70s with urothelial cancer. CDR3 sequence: CASSQEQGRSNEQFF. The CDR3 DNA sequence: TGTGCCAGCAGCCAAGAACAGGGAAGAAGCAATGAGCAGTTCTTC.